A single sample is the source of the 16 T cell receptor beta chains below, sequenced in a study of shared clonotypes between healthy human individuals. Sequenced by immunoSEQ multiplex PCR; TCRdb stores in-frame clones only, minus some. The table shows around 2,100,000 clones, with over 85% occurring only once. Terminally differentiated effector memory CD45RA+ cells were excluded by CCR7 positive selection of CD45RO-negative cells. Sequencing was carried out using naive CD8+ T cells sorted from blood. Source of these receptors: a man aged 18 to 29 in good health.

On this clone itself: The sample contains more than one DNA sequence encoding this CDR3. This chain uses TRBV4-1 with TRBJ2-2; the D is unclear. Germline CDR1 reads MGHRA; CDR2 reads YSYEKL. The germline V and J ends were trimmed by 1 base and 2 bases, with 5 bases remaining between them. This CDR3 is 14 amino acids long. CDR3 sequence: CASSQVANTGELFF. CDR3 DNA sequence: TGCGCCAGCAGCCAAGTGGCCAACACCGGGGAGCTGTTTTTT.

Here the CDR3 DNA reads TGTGCCAGCAGCGACCGGGACAGGGGCTACTACGAGCAGTACTTC. This translates into CASSDRDRGYYEQYF. The rearrangement uses TRBV9 and TRBJ2-7, with 10 bases lining up with TRBD1. CDR3 length: 15 residues. The V gene end was trimmed by 3 bases and the J gene end by 3 bases; junction bases not matched to a gene: 6. In germline, CDR1 is SGDLS, CDR2 YYNGEE.

V usage is TRBV4-1 and J usage is TRBJ2-2; 9 bases agree with TRBD2. The V segment lost 0 bases and the J segment 2 bases; nucleotides outside the gene matches: 4. The CDR3 is 17 amino acids. Germline V gene data show CDR1 as MGHRA and CDR2 as YSYEKL. CDR3 sequence (DNA): TGCGCCAGCAGCCAAGAAAGTAGCGGGAGCAACACCGGGGAGCTGTTTTTT. Its protein is CASSQESSGSNTGELFF.

The chain combines TRBV30 with TRBJ1-2, with D possibly matching TRBD1 (5 bases). Germline lookup yields CDR1 GTSNPN and CDR2 SVGIG (reference sequence). The CDR3 is 15 amino acids. The germline V and J ends were trimmed by 3 bases and 2 bases, with 16 bases remaining between them. CDR3 nucleotide sequence: TGTGCCTGGAGGACGGATTCCCGGGGGAACTATGGCTACACCTTC. It translates to CAWRTDSRGNYGYTF. The complete variable domain, with remaining parts taken from reference TRBV30 and TRBJ1-2, reads SQTIHQWPATLVQPVGSPLSLECTVEGTSNPNLYWYRQAAGRGLQLLFYSVGIGQISSEVPQNLSASRPQDRQFILSSKKLLLSDSGFYLCAWRTDSRGNYGYTFGSGTRLTVV.

This rearrangement joins TRBV9 to TRBJ2-7; D call uncertain. Trimming shortened V by 3 bases and J by 6 bases, and 13 bases separated the two germline ends. The CDR3 consists of 13 residues. The germline V gene encodes CDR1 SGDLS and CDR2 YYNGEE. CDR3 region: CASSALQFTEQYF. As DNA, the CDR3 is TGTGCCAGCAGCGCTCTCCAGTTTACCGAGCAGTACTTC. The entire variable domain, with the rest obtained from reference TRBV9 and TRBJ2-7, is as follows: DSGVTQTPKHLITATGQRVTLRCSPRSGDLSVYWYQQSLDQGLQFLIQYYNGEERAKGNILERFSAQQFPDLHSELNLSSLELGDSALYFCASSALQFTEQYFGPGTRLTVT.

The chain uses TRBV4-1 and TRBJ2-1; 8 bases are shared with TRBD2. Germline values: CDR1 MGHRA, CDR2 YSYEKL. J lost 3 bases, V lost 1 base, and 5 bases had no gene match. There are 16 residues in the CDR3. CDR3 amino acids: CASSQGISGVYNEQFF. CDR3 DNA: TGCGCCAGCAGCCAAGGGATTAGCGGGGTCTACAATGAGCAGTTCTTC.

This clone was found once. The chain is built from TRBV13 and TRBJ1-1, with 8 bases lining up with TRBD1. J was trimmed by 0 bases and V by 5 bases; bases with no gene match: 5. The CDR3 runs to 15 residues. Germline assignment: CDR1 PRHDT and CDR2 FYEKMQ (reference sequence). The CDR3 coding sequence is TGTGCCAGCAGCCCAACGACAGGGGTGAACACTGAAGCTTTCTTT. It codes for CASSPTTGVNTEAFF.

The chain has TRBV6-1 and TRBJ1-5; no definite D call. The CDR3 loop spans 15 amino acids. Looked up from germline, CDR1 is MNHNS and CDR2 is SASEGT. V lost 1 base to trimming and J lost 0 bases, with 7 bases between them. CDR3 sequence reads: CASSEEWNSNQPQHF. The CDR3 nucleotides are TGTGCCAGCAGTGAAGAGTGGAATAGCAATCAGCCCCAGCATTTT.

The chain uses TRBV10-2 and TRBJ1-1; D might be TRBD1 (5 bases). Trimming cost V 8 bases and J 0 bases, with 13 bases left between them. Germline CDR1 WSHSY, CDR2 SAAADI. The CDR3 has 14 amino acids. The CDR3 nucleotides read TGCGCCAGCTCCGAGGGGCAGCTGAACACTGAAGCTTTCTTT. Its protein product is CASSEGQLNTEAFF.

V and J are TRBV7-3 and TRBJ1-1; D not certain. This CDR3 is built from 14 residues. CDR1 and CDR2 from the germline V gene are SGHTA and FQGTGA. V dropped 2 bases and J dropped 4 bases, with 11 bases sitting between them. CDR3 coding DNA: TGTGCCAGCAGCTTATCCGGGGTCGGCACTGAAGCTTTCTTT. As protein: CASSLSGVGTEAFF.

This chain uses TRBV9 with TRBJ2-7, with no clear D. The germline V gene encodes CDR1 SGDLS and CDR2 YYNGEE. The V and J ends lost 0 bases and 5 bases respectively, with 15 bases between them. The CDR3 contains 15 residues. The CDR3 here is CASSVDSGIINEQYF. CDR3 nucleotide sequence: TGTGCCAGCAGCGTAGACTCTGGGATCATCAACGAGCAGTACTTC.

The gene calls are TRBV9 and TRBJ1-2; TRBD1 matches at 10 bases. Germline V gene lookup returns CDR1 SGDLS and CDR2 YYNGEE. V lost 4 bases to trimming and J lost 12 bases; unmatched junction nucleotides: 15. The CDR3 totals 15 residues. This CDR3 is CASSPWDRGTSGDTF. CDR3 bases: TGTGCCAGCAGCCCCTGGGACAGGGGTACCTCTGGAGACACCTTC.

With respect to this clone: Other DNA sequences from this sample encode an identical CDR3 as well. The gene calls are TRBV6-5 and TRBJ1-1, with 9 bases identical to TRBD1. The CDR3 consists of 14 residues. The ends lost 2 bases at V and 4 bases at J; junction bases unmatched: 2. Germline loops: CDR1 MNHEY, CDR2 SVGAGI. CDR3 region: CASSYGTGSTEAFF. The CDR3 coding sequence is TGTGCCAGCAGTTACGGGACAGGGAGCACTGAAGCTTTCTTT.

V is TRBV9 and J is TRBJ1-2; 7 positions match TRBD1. Germline CDR1 is SGDLS and CDR2 is YYNGEE. CDR3 length: 15 amino acids. V was pared by 0 bases and J by 4 bases, with 6 bases of the junction left unmatched. CDR3 protein: CASSVETGRLYGYTF. As DNA, the CDR3 is TGTGCCAGCAGCGTAGAGACAGGGAGGCTCTATGGCTACACCTTC. Combining the CDR3 with reference TRBV9 and TRBJ1-2 gives the whole variable domain DSGVTQTPKHLITATGQRVTLRCSPRSGDLSVYWYQQSLDQGLQFLIQYYNGEERAKGNILERFSAQQFPDLHSELNLSSLELGDSALYFCASSVETGRLYGYTFGSGTRLTVV.

Worth noting for this clone: Other DNA sequences in this specimen translate into the identical CDR3. This rearrangement joins TRBV5-6 to TRBJ2-7; TRBD2 agrees at 14 bases. The CDR3 sequence is 15 residues long. J lost 4 bases, V lost 4 bases, and 4 bases had no gene match. The germline V gene has CDR1 SGHDT and CDR2 YYEEEE. The CDR3 DNA reads TGTGCCAGCAGCAGCGGGACTAGCGGGAGTTACGAGCAGTACTTC. It codes for CASSSGTSGSYEQYF. Combining the CDR3 with reference TRBV5-6 and TRBJ2-7 gives the whole variable domain DAGVTQSPTHLIKTRGQQVTLRCSPKSGHDTVSWYQQALGQGPQFIFQYYEEEERQRGNFPDRFSGHQFPNYSSELNVNALLLGDSALYLCASSSGTSGSYEQYFGPGTRLTVT.

Points on this clone: In the same sample, other DNA sequences code for this CDR3. The chain combines TRBV7-9 with TRBJ2-7, with D unclear. The V end was cut by 5 bases, the J end by 2 bases, with 13 bases between. From germline, CDR1 is SEHNR and CDR2 FQNEAQ (reference sequence). This CDR3 region has 14 residues. The CDR3 loop is CASSPPGGAYEQYF. The CDR3 region has the DNA TGTGCCAGCAGCCCACCCGGTGGGGCCTACGAGCAGTACTTC. Variable domain in full (rest from reference TRBV7-9 and TRBJ2-7): DTGVSQNPRHKITKRGQNVTFRCDPISEHNRLYWYRQTLGQGPEFLTYFQNEAQLEKSRLLSDRFSAERPKGSFSTLEIQRTEQGDSAMYLCASSPPGGAYEQYFGPGTRLTVT.